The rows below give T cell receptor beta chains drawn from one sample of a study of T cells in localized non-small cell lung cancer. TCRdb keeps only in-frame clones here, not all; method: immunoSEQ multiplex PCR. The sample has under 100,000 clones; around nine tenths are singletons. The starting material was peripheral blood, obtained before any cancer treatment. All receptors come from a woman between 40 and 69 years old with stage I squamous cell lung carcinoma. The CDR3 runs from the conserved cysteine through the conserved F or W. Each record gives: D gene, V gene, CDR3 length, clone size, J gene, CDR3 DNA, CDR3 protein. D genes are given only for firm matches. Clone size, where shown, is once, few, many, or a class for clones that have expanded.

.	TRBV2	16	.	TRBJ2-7	TGTGCCAGCAGTAAAGACAGTAACAGGGTCTCCTACGAGCAGTACTTC	CASSKDSNRVSYEQYF
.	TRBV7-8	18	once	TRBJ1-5	TGTGCCAGCACCTCGGGATCGGGCGGGGGATATAGCAATCAGCCCCAGCATTTT	CASTSGSGGGYSNQPQHF
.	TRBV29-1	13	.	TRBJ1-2	TGCGTCGCGGGGGCAGGGCGTTCCTATGGCTACACCTTC	CVAGAGRSYGYTF
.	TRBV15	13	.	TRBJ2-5	TGTGCCACCAGCAGAGATCCGGGGGAGACCCAGTACTTC	CATSRDPGETQYF
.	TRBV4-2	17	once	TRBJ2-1	TGTGCCAGCAGCCGATCTCAGCGACAGAGCTCCTACAATGAGCAGTTCTTC	CASSRSQRQSSYNEQFF
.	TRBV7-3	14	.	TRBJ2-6	TGTGCCAGCAGCCCAACCTCTGGGGCCAACGTCCTGACTTTC	CASSPTSGANVLTF
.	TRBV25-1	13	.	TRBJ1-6	TGTGCCAGCCGACAGGACTATAATTCACCCCTCCACTTT	CASRQDYNSPLHF
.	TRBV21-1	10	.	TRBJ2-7	TGTGCCAGCAGCAAAGGCTGGAAGGACTTC	CASSKGWKDF
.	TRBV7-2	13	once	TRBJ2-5	TGTGCCAGCAGCTCCCCGGGCTCGGGGACCCAGTACTTC	CASSSPGSGTQYF
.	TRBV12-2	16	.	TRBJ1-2	TGTGCAAGTCGCACACGGCAGCACGGTAGGCCCGTCAGGGAGGACTTC	CASRTRQHGRPVREDF
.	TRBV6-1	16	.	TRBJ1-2	TGTGCCAGCAGTGAATTGGTGGGTTTAGCTAACTATGGCTACACCTTC	CASSELVGLANYGYTF
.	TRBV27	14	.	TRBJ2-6	TGTGCCAGCCGGGGGATCACTGGGGCCAACGTCCTGACTTTC	CASRGITGANVLTF
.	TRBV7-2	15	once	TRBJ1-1	TGTGCCAGCAGCTTAGGCCCGGGGGCGCGGACTGAAGCTTTCTTT	CASSLGPGARTEAFF
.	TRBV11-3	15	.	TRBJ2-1	TGTGCCAGCAGCGCACAGGGATCGACTGGCAATGAGCAGTTCTTC	CASSAQGSTGNEQFF
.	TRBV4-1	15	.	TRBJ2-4	TGCGCCAGCAGCCAAGATGGCGGCGGAAAAAACATTCAGTACTTC	CASSQDGGGKNIQYF
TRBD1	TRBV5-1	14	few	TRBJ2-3	TGCGCCAGCAGTGCGACAGGGGTTTCAGATACGCAGTATTTT	CASSATGVSDTQYF
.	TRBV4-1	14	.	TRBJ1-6	TGCGCCAGCAGCCAAGCGACTGAAAATTCACCCCTCCACTTT	CASSQATENSPLHF
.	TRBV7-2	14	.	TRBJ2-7	TGTGCCACCGGCTCCGTGGGGTTGTACTACGAGCAGTACTTC	CATGSVGLYYEQYF
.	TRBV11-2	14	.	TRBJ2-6	TGTGCCAGCAGCTTCTCCGCTGGGGCCAACGTCCTGACTTTC	CASSFSAGANVLTF
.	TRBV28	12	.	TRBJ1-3	TGTGCCAGCAGTTTACACTCGAACACCATATATTTT	CASSLHSNTIYF
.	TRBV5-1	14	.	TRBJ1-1	TGCGCCAGCAGCGTGGACAGAATGAACACTGAAGCTTTCTTT	CASSVDRMNTEAFF
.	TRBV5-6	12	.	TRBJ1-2	TGTGCCAGCAGCCGGGCGGGATATGGCTACACCTTC	CASSRAGYGYTF
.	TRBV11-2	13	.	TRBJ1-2	TGTGCCAGCAGCTCCCAGACGGGCTATGGCTACACCTTC	CASSSQTGYGYTF
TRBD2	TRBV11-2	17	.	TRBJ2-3	TGTGCCAGCAGCCCGATACTAGCGGGGGGATACACAGATACGCAGTATTTT	CASSPILAGGYTDTQYF
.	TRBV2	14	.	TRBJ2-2	TGTGCCAGCAAGGGCAGGGTGTCCACCGGGGAGCTGTTTTTT	CASKGRVSTGELFF
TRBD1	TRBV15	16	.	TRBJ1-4	TGTGCCACCAGCAGAGGACGGACAGGGACCAATGAAAAACTGTTTTTT	CATSRGRTGTNEKLFF
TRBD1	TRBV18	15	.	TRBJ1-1	TGTGCCAGCTCACGGAGCGGGACAGGAGGGACTGAAGCTTTCTTT	CASSRSGTGGTEAFF
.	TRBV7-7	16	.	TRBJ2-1	TGTGCTAGCAGCTTAGAACAGGTAGCCTCCTACAATGAGCAGTTCTTC	CASSLEQVASYNEQFF
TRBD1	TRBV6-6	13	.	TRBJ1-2	TGTGCCTCCCAGGGGGCGAGGAACTATGGCTACACCTTC	CASQGARNYGYTF
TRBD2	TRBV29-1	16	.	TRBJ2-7	TGCAGCGTTAGAGGACTAGCGGGGGAGAGCTCCTACGAGCAGTACTTC	CSVRGLAGESSYEQYF
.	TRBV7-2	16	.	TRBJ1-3	TGTGCCAGCAGCGCGGATGTGGGAACCGGTGGAAACACCATATATTTT	CASSADVGTGGNTIYF
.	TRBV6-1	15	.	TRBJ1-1	TGTGCCAGCAGTGAATTCGCAGTCCCCTCCAGAGAAGCTTTCTTT	CASSEFAVPSREAFF
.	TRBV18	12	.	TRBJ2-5	TGTGCCAGCTCACCCGAGGGGGAGACCCAGTACTTC	CASSPEGETQYF
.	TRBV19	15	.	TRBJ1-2	TGTGCCAGTAGTATGATCAGCGGAGCTAACTATGGCTACACCTTC	CASSMISGANYGYTF
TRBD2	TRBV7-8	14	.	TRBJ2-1	TGTGCCAGCAGCCCCCCGGGACTACCCAATGAGCAGTTCTTC	CASSPPGLPNEQFF
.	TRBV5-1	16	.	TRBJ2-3	TGCGCCAGCAGCTTCAATGGCAGACTGAGCACAGATACGCAGTATTTT	CASSFNGRLSTDTQYF
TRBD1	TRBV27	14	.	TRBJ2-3	TGTGCCAGCAGACCGGGACAGGGATGGAATACGCAGTATTTT	CASRPGQGWNTQYF
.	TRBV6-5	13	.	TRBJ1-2	TGTGCCAGCAGTTACGACAGATACTATGGCTACACCTTC	CASSYDRYYGYTF
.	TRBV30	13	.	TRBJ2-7	TGTGCCTGGAGCGACAGCGCAGTTTCCGAGCAGTACTTC	CAWSDSAVSEQYF
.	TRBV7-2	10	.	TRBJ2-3	TGTGCCAGCAGCTCCTATACGCAGTATTTT	CASSSYTQYF
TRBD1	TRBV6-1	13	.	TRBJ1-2	TGTGCCAGCAGTATGACAGGGACCTATGGCTACACCTTC	CASSMTGTYGYTF
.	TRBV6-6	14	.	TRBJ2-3	TGTGCCAGCGCCCTAGCGATTAGGACAGATACGCAGTATTTT	CASALAIRTDTQYF
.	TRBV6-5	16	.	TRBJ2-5	TGTGCCAGCAGTTACTCGATGGGCAGGGGTACAGAGACCCAGTACTTC	CASSYSMGRGTETQYF
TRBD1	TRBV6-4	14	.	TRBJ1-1	TGTGCCAGCAGTGCGACAGGGGAGGACACTGAAGCTTTCTTT	CASSATGEDTEAFF
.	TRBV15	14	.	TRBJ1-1	TGTGCCACCAGCAGGCCAACATTATCGTTTGAAGCTTTCTTT	CATSRPTLSFEAFF
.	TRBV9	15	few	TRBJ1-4	TGTGCCAGCAGCGTAGCAGGGGCCCCTAATGAAAAACTGTTTTTT	CASSVAGAPNEKLFF
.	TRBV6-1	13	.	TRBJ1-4	TGTGCCAGCAGTTTCTCAACTAATGAAAAACTGTTTTTT	CASSFSTNEKLFF
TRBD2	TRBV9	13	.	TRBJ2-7	TGTGCCAGCAGCGTAAAAGCGGGAGGCGAGCAGTACTTC	CASSVKAGGEQYF
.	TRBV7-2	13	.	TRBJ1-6	TGTGCCAGCAGCTTAGTGATAGATTCACCCCTCCACTTT	CASSLVIDSPLHF
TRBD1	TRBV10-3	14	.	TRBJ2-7	TGTGCCATCAGTGATGGGACAGCCGGCTACGAGCAGTACTTC	CAISDGTAGYEQYF
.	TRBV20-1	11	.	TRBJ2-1	TGCAGTGCCTCTAATGGCCCTGAGCAGTTCTTC	CSASNGPEQFF
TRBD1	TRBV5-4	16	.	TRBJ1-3	TGTGCCAGCAGCTCGGGGGGCAGGGGGCAGGGAAACACCATATATTTT	CASSSGGRGQGNTIYF
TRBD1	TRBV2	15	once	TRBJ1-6	TGTGCCAGCAGTGCCGGGACAGATAATAATTCACCCCTCCACTTT	CASSAGTDNNSPLHF
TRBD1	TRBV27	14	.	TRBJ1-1	TGTGCCAGCAGTTCAGGACAGGGTTTAACTGAAGCTTTCTTT	CASSSGQGLTEAFF